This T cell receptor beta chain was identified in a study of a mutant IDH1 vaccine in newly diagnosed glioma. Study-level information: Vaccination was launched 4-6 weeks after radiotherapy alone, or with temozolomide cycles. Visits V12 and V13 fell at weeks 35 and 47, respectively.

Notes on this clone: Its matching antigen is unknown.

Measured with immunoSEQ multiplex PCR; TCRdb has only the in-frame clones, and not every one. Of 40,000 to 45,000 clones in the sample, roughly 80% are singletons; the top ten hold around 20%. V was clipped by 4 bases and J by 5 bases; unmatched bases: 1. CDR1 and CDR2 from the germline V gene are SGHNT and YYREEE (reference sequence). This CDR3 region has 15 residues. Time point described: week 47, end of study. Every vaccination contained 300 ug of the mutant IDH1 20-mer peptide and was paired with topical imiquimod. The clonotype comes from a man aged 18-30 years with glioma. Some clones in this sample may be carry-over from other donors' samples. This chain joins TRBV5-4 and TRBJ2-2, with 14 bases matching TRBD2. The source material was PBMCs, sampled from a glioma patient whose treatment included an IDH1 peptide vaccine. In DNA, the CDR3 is TGTGCCAGCAGCCGGACTAGCGGGGGGACCGGGGAGCTGTTTTTT. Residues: CASSRTSGGTGELFF.